The sequence of this T cell receptor (beta chain) was determined in a study of blood T cell repertoires in COVID-19. Produced via immunoSEQ multiplex PCR; TCRdb's table is partial and in-frame only. The sample lists more than 150,000 clones, 84% seen once, with roughly 7% in the top ten. V was trimmed by 9 bases and J by 8 bases, leaving 21 bases between them. Germline V gives CDR1 SGHNT, CDR2 YYREEE (reference sequence). The CDR3 covers 14 residues. Source material: peripheral blood. The clonotype comes from a human donor in a cohort sampled during active COVID-19. This chain uses TRBV5-4 with TRBJ2-4; tentatively, D is TRBD1 (6 bases). CDR3 protein: CATYLQGEADIQYF. DNA of the CDR3: TGTGCCACCTACTTACAGGGAGAGGCGGACATTCAGTACTTC.